The rows below give T cell receptor beta chains drawn from one sample of a study of blood T cell repertoires in COVID-19. Sequencing used immunoSEQ multiplex PCR; TCRdb keeps in-frame clones, though not all of them. The sample carries about 100,000 clones, approximately 86% recorded once. The material sequenced was peripheral blood. Source of these receptors: a man in his fifties or sixties with active or convalescent COVID-19. CDR3s include the opening cysteine and the closing phenylalanine or tryptophan. A D gene is named only where the DNA matches it firmly. Part of the rows lack a size; the others show once, few, many or a class for expanded clones.

d_call j_call v_call clone_size cdr3_nt cdr3_aa
TRBD1 TRBJ2-6 TRBV5-1 - TGCGCCAGCAGCTTGGAACAGGGGTCTGGGGCCAACGTCCTGACTTTC CASSLEQGSGANVLTF
- TRBJ2-7 TRBV9 - TGTGCCAGCAGCGTAGGATCGGGGTCCTACGAGCAGTACTTC CASSVGSGSYEQYF
TRBD1 TRBJ1-5 TRBV6-1 - TGTGCCAGCGCCTCCGGACAGGCTAGCAATCAGCCCCAGCATTTT CASASGQASNQPQHF
TRBD2 TRBJ2-7 TRBV3-1/TRBV3-2 - TGTGCCAGCAGCCAACGACTAGCGGGAGCCGGCTACGAGCAGTACTTC CASSQRLAGAGYEQYF
- TRBJ2-1 TRBV4-1 - TGCGCCAGCAGCCAAGTAGACATGATTGCCTACAATGAGCAGTTCTTC CASSQVDMIAYNEQFF
- TRBJ1-1 TRBV5-1 - TGCGCCAGCAGCTCGGGATCCGGGAGAACTGAAGCTTTCTTT CASSSGSGRTEAFF
- TRBJ1-2 TRBV24-1 - TGTGCCACCAGTGACAATGGAGATTATGGCTACACCTTC CATSDNGDYGYTF
- TRBJ1-5 TRBV20-1 - TGCAGTGCTAGTGATTATAGCAATCAGCCCCAGCATTTT CSASDYSNQPQHF
TRBD1 TRBJ2-7 TRBV4-2 - TGTGCCAGCAGTCTGGACAGGGGGTCCTACGAGCAGTACTTC CASSLDRGSYEQYF
- TRBJ2-1 TRBV18 - TGTGCCAGCTCCCCGGAGGTGAGCTCCTACAATGAGCAGTTCTTC CASSPEVSSYNEQFF
- TRBJ1-1 TRBV5-1 - TGCGCCAGCAGCTTGGCAGGGGCTGCTGAAGCTTTCTTT CASSLAGAAEAFF
TRBD1 TRBJ1-2 TRBV24-1 - TGTGCCACCAGTGAAGGGGGGACAGACTATGGCTACACCTTC CATSEGGTDYGYTF
- TRBJ2-2 TRBV18 once TGTGCCAGCTCACCCCGTTCCCTAAGCGGGACAATGAACACCGGGGAGCTGTTTTTT CASSPRSLSGTMNTGELFF
- TRBJ1-5 TRBV12-3/TRBV12-4 - TGTGCCAGCAGTTTACCTTATCAGCCCCAGCATTTT CASSLPYQPQHF
- TRBJ1-1 TRBV6-5 once TGTGCCAGCAGTTACAGCGTGAACACTGAAGCTTTCTTT CASSYSVNTEAFF
TRBD1 TRBJ2-1 TRBV10-1 - TGCGCCAGCAGCGACAGTCCCGGGACAGGGAGTGACTACAATGAGCAGTTCTTC CASSDSPGTGSDYNEQFF
- TRBJ2-7 TRBV19 - TGTGCCAGTAGTATGGGGACAGAGCAGTACTTC CASSMGTEQYF
- TRBJ1-4 TRBV2 - TGTGCCAGCAGTGTCGAGCTCCTGGTTGAAAAACTGTTTTTT CASSVELLVEKLFF
- TRBJ2-3 TRBV9 - TGTGCCAGCAGCTCCCCCCAAAATACGCAGTATTTT CASSSPQNTQYF
- TRBJ1-5 TRBV27 - TGTGCCAGCAATAAGCAAGGGGTTAATCAGCCCCAGCATTTT CASNKQGVNQPQHF
TRBD1 TRBJ1-5 TRBV12-3/TRBV12-4 - TGTGCCAGCAGTGGGACAGAAAATCAGCCCCAGCATTTT CASSGTENQPQHF
TRBD1 TRBJ2-7 TRBV30 - TGTGCCTGGGTTAAGACAGGGCCCTACGAGCAGTACTTC CAWVKTGPYEQYF
TRBD2 TRBJ2-2 TRBV11-2 once TGTGCCAGCAGCCGGGGACTAGCGGGAGGCTCTGTCGGGGAGCTGTTTTTT CASSRGLAGGSVGELFF
TRBD1 TRBJ2-7 TRBV28 - TGTGCCAGCAGTTTAGGACCCGGGACAGGGGAATTC CASSLGPGTGEF
- TRBJ1-1 TRBV12-3/TRBV12-4 - TGTGCCAGCAGTTTATGGGGGGAAGGTGAAGCTTTCTTT CASSLWGEGEAFF
- TRBJ1-1 TRBV19 - TGTGCCAGTAGTATCTCAGGGTTGAACACTGAAGCTTTCTTT CASSISGLNTEAFF
TRBD1 TRBJ2-2 TRBV19 - TGTGCCAGCAATCCCGGGACAGCTGTCGCTTGGGAGACGGGGGAGCTGTTTTTT CASNPGTAVAWETGELFF
- TRBJ2-5 TRBV11-2 - TGTGCCAGCAGCACAACTCCGGGGGAGACCCAGTACTTC CASSTTPGETQYF
- TRBJ1-2 TRBV30 many TGTGCCTGGACCCCCCTCTATGGCTACACCTTC CAWTPLYGYTF
- TRBJ2-1 TRBV6-5 - TGTGCCAGCGTACCGGGACTCTCCTACAATGAGCAGTTCTTC CASVPGLSYNEQFF
- TRBJ1-6 TRBV11-2 few TGTGCCAGCGGGGCTGTTTCACCCCTCCACTTT CASGAVSPLHF
- TRBJ2-1 TRBV7-9 - TGTGCCAGCAGCTTACTACAGGGAAATGAGCAGTTCTTC CASSLLQGNEQFF
- TRBJ1-2 TRBV24-1 - TGTGCCACCCCGCCCGGGGGTGACTATGGCTACACCTTC CATPPGGDYGYTF
TRBD1 TRBJ2-7 TRBV10-3 - TGTGCCATCAGAGAGACAGGGGTCGAGCAGTACTTC CAIRETGVEQYF
- TRBJ2-7 TRBV29-1 - TGCAGCGTTGATGGGACTGAGAGCTCCTACGAGCAGTACTTC CSVDGTESSYEQYF
- TRBJ2-3 TRBV24-1 - TGTGCCACCAGTGATCCGGGATTGGGCACAGATACGCAGTATTTT CATSDPGLGTDTQYF